This T cell receptor (beta chain) was captured by sequencing in a study of cytomegalovirus exposure and HLA in healthy donors (dated by TCRdb to 2016 to 2017). With respect to the entire study: An earlier analysis of a few hundred of the donors reported about 300 Gb of sequence data and roughly 120 million unique TCR beta sequences obtained from around 190 million T cells. The later analysis used no new phenotypic data to find candidate immune exposures, relying instead on TCR beta sequences and their occurrence across donors. HLA typing included class I and class II loci at four-digit resolution. Around 300 gigabases of sequencing data and 78 million or so unique TCR sequences were included in an early release covering roughly 700 HLA-typed donors. In a later analysis, previously published TCR beta repertoires from roughly 710 donors were re-analyzed and high-resolution HLA genotyping was added so that TCR occurrence patterns could be studied. Four or five DR-DQ haplotypes were handled as single units for association and clustering, since linkage in the cohort was strong. Along with the roughly 700-subject first cohort, a separate validation cohort of more than 90 different subjects was used. All discovery cohort repertoires had been generated using a single sequencing platform. Typing coverage differed by locus: A, B, C, DRB1 and DQB1 were typed in about 629-630 donors, DQA1 in 500 to 550, DPA1 in roughly 590, and DPB1 in roughly 470. Among some 400 genotyped donors of the cohort, an average of around 240,000 unique TCR beta nucleotide sequences was sequenced per donor, of which roughly 17% were non-productive. A later genetic analysis took genome-wide SNP genotypes for about 55% of the 666 donors and used that subset as a discovery cohort. To predict cytomegalovirus infection status, the study brought together high-throughput TCR immunosequencing, statistical association of individual TCRs with disease status, and machine learning. The T cell repertoires of some 700 subjects were profiled by immunosequencing and related to cytomegalovirus serostatus. Donor age, sex, ethnicity and CMV serostatus were compiled alongside the repertoire data. Among the roughly 390 genotyped donors, under 90% belonged to the genetic ancestry cluster associated with self-reported Caucasian donors. The aim of the study was to test whether cataloging public T cell receptors could identify signatures of past pathogen exposure. To decide whether each TCR beta V gene segment behaved as functional or pseudogenic, an earlier analysis of fewer than 750 of the donors relied on high-throughput TCR beta sequencing.

Library method: the immunoSEQ multiplex PCR assay. A mixture of 60 forward primers for TCR Vbeta segments and 13 reverse primers for TCR Jbeta segments was used in the multiplex PCR. The CDR3 region of rearranged TCR beta genes was amplified from genomic DNA by a multiplex PCR assay. On the Illumina HiSeq System, the amplified TCR beta libraries were sequenced as 87-base-pair reads. In the source study's methods: A later analysis counted approximately 84 million unique TCR beta chains across the 550 to 700 repertoires, and about 10 million of these chains were shared by at least two donors. To remove PCR and sequencing errors, raw reads were error-corrected and collapsed into unique sequences using a nearest-neighbor algorithm that merged closely related sequences. V, D and J gene segments were assigned by aligning CDR3 sequences to IMGT reference sequences. For a sequence to be retained, a match of at least six nucleotides to both a V gene segment and a J gene segment was required. A rearrangement counted as productive if the CDR3 had no stop codons and remained in frame with V and J, and every other rearrangement counted as non-productive. Following IMGT convention, CDR3 was defined as the stretch from the second conserved V-encoded cysteine to the conserved J-encoded phenylalanine. Sequences without an unambiguous match to a single V gene segment were excluded from the earlier analysis of 587 of the donors. In an earlier analysis of several hundred of the donors, V segments were called functional above 56.7% productive rearrangements and were called segregating when the between-donor standard deviation exceeded 5%. A statistical classification framework was developed to diagnose cytomegalovirus status using the catalog of TCR beta chain sequences. V and J gene assignment, in a later analysis, came from comparing TCR nucleotide sequences with IMGT/GENE-DB human TR gene sequences. Using the TCRdist pipeline, a later analysis assigned CDR3 sequences along with most-parsimonious VDJ recombination scenarios. In a later analysis, every TCR beta chain was defined by the combination of its CDR3 amino acid sequence and its V-gene family, and reads without a unique V-gene family were dropped. To address suspected cross-contamination and a sequencing artifact, a later analysis removed a few hundred highly shared, low-generation-probability nucleotide sequences. A later analysis calculated a clonal expansion index for each public chain from normalized within-repertoire ranks of inferred template counts. In a later analysis, generation probabilities were computed using a VDJ recombination model fitted to out-of-frame rearrangements, and the results were checked against IGoR. A later analysis scored TCR-TCR, TCR-HLA and TCR-CMV co-occurrence with hypergeometric tests, applying a repertoire-size bias correction to TCR pairs. A later analysis estimated false discovery rates by permuting HLA or CMV assignments 20 times. In a later analysis, co-occurring TCRs were grouped using DBSCAN, and TCRdist sequence similarity was added for clustering within HLA-allele-positive subsets. Repertoires with fewer than 30,000 or more than 120,000 public chains were left out of co-occurrence clustering, as were about 5 repertoires with anomalous nucleotide sharing. This immuneACCESS table, as held by TCRdb, lists in-frame sequences with V and J called but not all clones. Of the missing ones, under half trace to an unresolved V gene in checked studies; the others have no known cause. V and J calls and clone size are given by that table; D and trimming were obtained from the DNA. The sample table contains more than 150,000 clones; only one count was recorded for more than 75% of them. The top ten hold approximately 0.8% of the sample.

General study outcomes and caveats: An association between a missense DCLRE1C variant and V-gene and J-gene trimming of TCR beta chains was found in a later genetic analysis and replicated in an independent cohort. In a later analysis, TCR association rates were found to vary across HLA loci, with the most associated TCRs seen for DRB1 alleles and the fewest for HLA-C alleles. For the cohort, immune exposure information was limited to CMV serostatus. In a later analysis, HLA-associated TCR beta chains showed more clonal expansion and lower generation probabilities than non-associated chains that were equally common. A further reported finding was that TCR beta sequences accurately predicted the HLA-A and HLA-B alleles for most subjects in the first cohort. In an earlier analysis of fewer than 700 of the donors, most TCR beta V segments appeared in productive rearrangements about 90% or about 30% of the time, broadly matching IMGT annotations. The classifier was reported to diagnose cytomegalovirus status with high specificity and sensitivity in both the original and validation cohorts. Three of the identified cytomegalovirus-associated TCR beta chains were confirmed in vitro to be specific for cytomegalovirus antigens. The earlier analysis of 587 of the donors excluded roughly 16 rarely observed V segments, including chromosome 9 orphons, because counts were too low. This cohort had only TCR beta chains sequenced, and the lack of alpha or paired-chain data limited which features could be detected. According to a later genetic analysis, donors in an Asian-associated ancestry cluster had fewer N-insertions in productive TCRs than the approximately 630-donor mean. Sequencing depth was assumed to be roughly uniform across donors in the presence/absence analyses, though that assumption may not hold. According to a later analysis, most CMV-associated TCR beta chains appeared to be HLA-restricted, and the HLA associations seemed to be driven largely by CMV exposure. A cluster of highly shared sequence variants was judged likely to represent a technical artifact of the sequencing pipeline. While some public TCRs were present in many individuals, most TCR sequences turned up only very rarely across donors. In a later analysis, several top co-occurrence clusters were reported to appear linked to parvovirus B19, influenza, CMV and Epstein-Barr virus. When HLA alleles, especially DR and DQ, strongly co-occurred, attributing TCR associations to individual alleles was difficult. In a later analysis, 16,951 TCR beta sequences were associated with specific HLA alleles at a false discovery rate of 0.05. The study listed 164 TCR beta chains as associated with cytomegalovirus. Correlated functional status among segregating V segments might be attributable to linkage disequilibrium, but an unknown experimental factor could not be ruled out. Some IMGT-functional V segments, including TRBV6-2 and TRBV6-3, could not be distinguished by the 87-base-pair reads and were therefore excluded. Because HLA typing was missing for some donors at each locus, association tests included only the typed subset. The authors suggested that the approach could potentially be generalized to other disease states and immunological phenotypes.

The cohort comprised 670 or so healthy bone marrow donors. Cohort members were all nominally healthy when sampled, although unrecorded immune exposures were likely present. The donor tested CMV seronegative, placing the donor among the 350 or so seronegative members of the cohort. A peripheral blood sample was collected from each donor, and TCR beta sequencing was performed on peripheral blood mononuclear cells. Genomic DNA was extracted from the blood cell samples with the Qiagen DNeasy Blood Extraction Kit. CDR1 and CDR2, per the germline V gene, are SGHDN and FVKESK. Trimming removed 6 bases from V and 1 base from J; the gene matches leave 6 bases unexplained. The CDR3 starts with the cysteine, ends with the phenylalanine, and has 15 residues. Only the CDR3 DNA is retained, 45 bases long and in frame from the first base. Points on this clone: Its antigen target is currently unknown. Base-call qualities are not available, and no considerably larger clone is one nucleotide away.

The TCR was taken from a woman between 18 and 30 years old in good health and CMV-seronegative. The sequenced sample consisted of PBMCs. The receptor chain draws on TRBV14 and TRBJ2-1; 7 central bases correspond to TRBD1. The DNA sequence is as follows: TGTGCCAGCAGTCCTCACAGGGGATCCTACAATGAGCAGTTCTTC. The translation is CASSPHRGSYNEQFF.